The entry below describes one T cell receptor beta chain. TCRdb redid the calling of the RT-PCR reads with MiXCR, one entry per CDR3 protein. The sample has approximately 720,000 distinct CDR3 sequences, 14% seen once; the top ten hold 3.6%. The germline V and J ends were trimmed by 3 bases and 4 bases, with 18 bases remaining between them. Germline loops: CDR1 LGHNA, CDR2 YNFKEQ. The CDR3 sequence is 16 residues long. This TCR was recovered from a female donor in good health, serving as a healthy control. The sequencing input was memory CD4+ T cells from blood. This chain joins TRBV4-2 and TRBJ1-2, with unresolved D. CDR3 loop: CASSQSPPRGSYGYTF. The DNA of the CDR3 is TGTGCCAGCAGCCAGAGCCCTCCGCGGGGAAGCTATGGCTACACCTTC.